The rows below give T cell receptor beta chains drawn from one sample of a study of glioma-infiltrating T cells. MiXCR, applied by TCRdb to the multiplex PCR reads, yields one record per CDR3 protein. This sample has about 200,000 distinct CDR3 sequences, with approximately 30% found just once. The sample was glioma tissue, nonneoplastic brain tissue, or PBMCs (not recorded which). These receptors were collected from a human donor with low-grade glioma or glioblastoma, undergoing nonglioma brain surgery, or in good health (not recorded which). CDR3s include the opening cysteine and the closing phenylalanine or tryptophan. Each record gives: CDR3 protein, CDR3 DNA, V gene, J gene, D gene, clone size. D genes are given only for firm matches. For some rows the clone size is stated as once, few or many, or as a class when expanded; others skip it.

cdr3_aa: CSARDEDEKLFF
cdr3_nt: TGCAGTGCCCGGGACGAGGATGAAAAACTGTTTTTT
v_call: TRBV20-1
j_call: TRBJ1-4
d_call: .
clone_size: many

cdr3_aa: CASSTLIRESQYF
cdr3_nt: TGTGCCAGTAGTACCCTGATTCGGGAGAGCCAGTACTTC
v_call: TRBV19
j_call: TRBJ2-5
d_call: .
clone_size: .

cdr3_aa: CASSLGQGPGELFF
cdr3_nt: TGTGCCAGCAGCCTCGGACAGGGGCCCGGGGAGCTGTTTTTT
v_call: TRBV3-1
j_call: TRBJ2-2
d_call: TRBD1
clone_size: few

cdr3_aa: CASSYGQRQPQHF
cdr3_nt: TGTGCCAGCAGTTACGGACAAAGGCAGCCCCAGCATTTT
v_call: TRBV6-2/TRBV6-3
j_call: TRBJ1-5
d_call: .
clone_size: many

cdr3_aa: CASSLLRTSYNEQFF
cdr3_nt: TGTGCCAGCAGTTTATTGCGGACCTCCTACAATGAGCAGTTCTTC
v_call: TRBV27
j_call: TRBJ2-1
d_call: .
clone_size: many

cdr3_aa: CASSLWQLYEQYF
cdr3_nt: TGTGCCAGCAGTTTGTGGCAGCTCTACGAGCAGTACTTC
v_call: TRBV27
j_call: TRBJ2-7
d_call: .
clone_size: .

cdr3_aa: CASGLWGRLNSPLHF
cdr3_nt: TGTGCCAGCGGCTTATGGGGACGTCTAAATTCACCCCTCCACTTT
v_call: TRBV27
j_call: TRBJ1-6
d_call: .
clone_size: many

cdr3_aa: CASSQDSNTGELFF
cdr3_nt: TGCGCCAGCAGCCAAGACAGTAACACCGGGGAGCTGTTTTTT
v_call: TRBV5-1
j_call: TRBJ2-2
d_call: .
clone_size: .

cdr3_aa: CASSFRQGFDTEAFF
cdr3_nt: TGTGCCAGCAGCTTCAGACAGGGCTTCGACACTGAAGCTTTCTTT
v_call: TRBV7-9
j_call: TRBJ1-1
d_call: TRBD1
clone_size: .

cdr3_aa: CASSPPSGRAGETQYF
cdr3_nt: TGTGCCAGTAGTCCCCCTAGCGGGAGGGCCGGAGAGACCCAGTACTTC
v_call: TRBV19
j_call: TRBJ2-5
d_call: TRBD2
clone_size: .

cdr3_aa: CASSVAQGRAETQYF
cdr3_nt: TGTGCCAGCAGCGTTGCACAGGGGAGGGCAGAGACCCAGTACTTC
v_call: TRBV27
j_call: TRBJ2-5
d_call: .
clone_size: many

cdr3_aa: CASRSTRINEQYF
cdr3_nt: TGTGCCAGCAGGTCCACTAGAATCAACGAGCAGTACTTC
v_call: TRBV6-1
j_call: TRBJ2-7
d_call: .
clone_size: many

cdr3_aa: CASSRTGTTVEWEQYF
cdr3_nt: TGTGCCAGCAGCCGGACTGGGACGACAGTCGAGTGGGAGCAGTACTTC
v_call: TRBV7-2
j_call: TRBJ2-7
d_call: .
clone_size: many

cdr3_aa: CSVGGSWTGVTEAFF
cdr3_nt: TGCAGCGTGGGTGGGTCCTGGACAGGGGTCACTGAAGCTTTCTTT
v_call: TRBV29-1
j_call: TRBJ1-1
d_call: TRBD1
clone_size: .

cdr3_aa: CASSYSYTDVGGSQETQYF
cdr3_nt: TGTGCCAGCAGTTACTCATACACAGACGTCGGGGGCTCTCAAGAGACCCAGTACTTC
v_call: TRBV6-2/TRBV6-3
j_call: TRBJ2-5
d_call: .
clone_size: many

cdr3_aa: CASRDLYEQYF
cdr3_nt: TGTGCCAGCCGGGACCTTTACGAGCAGTACTTC
v_call: TRBV28
j_call: TRBJ2-7
d_call: .
clone_size: many

cdr3_aa: CASSSYRDSRADTQYF
cdr3_nt: TGTGCCAGCAGCTCCTACCGGGACAGTCGCGCAGATACGCAGTATTTT
v_call: TRBV14
j_call: TRBJ2-3
d_call: TRBD1
clone_size: once

cdr3_aa: CASTHTQNQPQHF
cdr3_nt: TGTGCCAGTACTCACACGCAAAATCAGCCCCAGCATTTT
v_call: TRBV19
j_call: TRBJ1-5
d_call: .
clone_size: many

cdr3_aa: CASSLLQFGYGYTF
cdr3_nt: TGTGCCAGCAGTTTACTCCAGTTTGGCTATGGCTACACCTTC
v_call: TRBV12-3/TRBV12-4
j_call: TRBJ1-2
d_call: .
clone_size: .

cdr3_aa: CASSLRTVPWSNQPQHF
cdr3_nt: TGTGCCAGCAGCCTAAGGACAGTCCCGTGGAGCAATCAGCCCCAGCATTTT
v_call: TRBV12-3/TRBV12-4
j_call: TRBJ1-5
d_call: .
clone_size: few

cdr3_aa: CATGEGLAGANEQFF
cdr3_nt: TGCGCCACGGGGGAAGGACTAGCGGGAGCCAATGAGCAGTTCTTC
v_call: TRBV5-1
j_call: TRBJ2-1
d_call: TRBD2
clone_size: many

cdr3_aa: CASSTRASGSYNEQFF
cdr3_nt: TGTGCCAGTAGCACTCGGGCTAGCGGATCCTACAATGAGCAGTTCTTC
v_call: TRBV19
j_call: TRBJ2-1
d_call: TRBD2
clone_size: few

cdr3_aa: CASSLSSRNTQYF
cdr3_nt: TGTGCCAGCAGTTTATCGTCCCGGAATACGCAGTATTTT
v_call: TRBV27
j_call: TRBJ2-3
d_call: .
clone_size: many

cdr3_aa: CASSSPSPGLSSYNEQYF
cdr3_nt: TGTGCCAGCAGTTCCCCTAGCCCGGGACTTAGCTCCTACAATGAGCAGTACTTC
v_call: TRBV12-3/TRBV12-4
j_call: TRBJ2-7
d_call: .
clone_size: .

cdr3_aa: CASTATDTQYF
cdr3_nt: TGTGCCAGCACCGCCACAGATACGCAGTATTTT
v_call: TRBV7-3
j_call: TRBJ2-3
d_call: .
clone_size: few

cdr3_aa: CASSLAGTSGTDTQYF
cdr3_nt: TGCGCCAGCAGCTTGGCCGGGACTAGCGGCACAGATACGCAGTATTTT
v_call: TRBV5-1
j_call: TRBJ2-3
d_call: TRBD2
clone_size: few

cdr3_aa: CASSKSGSGEQYF
cdr3_nt: TGTGCCAGCAGCAAATCCGGGAGCGGGGAGCAGTACTTC
v_call: TRBV4-2
j_call: TRBJ2-7
d_call: .
clone_size: many

cdr3_aa: CSACPAEVSYNEQFF
cdr3_nt: TGCAGTGCTTGCCCGGCGGAGGTCTCCTACAATGAGCAGTTCTTC
v_call: TRBV20-1
j_call: TRBJ2-1
d_call: .
clone_size: many

cdr3_aa: CASSLALPSLTDTRYF
cdr3_nt: TGTGCCAGCAGCTTAGCCCTTCCTAGCCTCACAGATACGCGGTATTTT
v_call: TRBV7-2
j_call: TRBJ2-3
d_call: .
clone_size: once

cdr3_aa: CASSKGSAGRDTQYF
cdr3_nt: TGTGCCAGCAGTAAAGGCAGTGCCGGCCGAGATACGCAGTATTTT
v_call: TRBV6-2/TRBV6-3
j_call: TRBJ2-3
d_call: .
clone_size: .

cdr3_aa: CASSPTSGRSSEQYF
cdr3_nt: TGTGCCAGCAGCCCGACTAGCGGGAGGTCTAGTGAGCAGTACTTC
v_call: TRBV3-1
j_call: TRBJ2-7
d_call: TRBD2
clone_size: .

cdr3_aa: CSARTSVGYNEQFF
cdr3_nt: TGCAGTGCTCGGACTAGCGTGGGTTACAATGAGCAGTTCTTC
v_call: TRBV20-1
j_call: TRBJ2-1
d_call: TRBD2
clone_size: many